Listed below are T cell receptor beta chains from one sample, sequenced in a study of shared clonotypes between healthy human individuals. Repertoires were generated with immunoSEQ multiplex PCR, while TCRdb's copy carries only in-frame clones and drops some. The sample lists about 1.5 million clones, 95% to 99% occurring once. Sequencing input: naive CD4+ T cells sorted from blood. The origin of the receptors is a man under 40 in good health. CDR3s include the opening cysteine and the closing phenylalanine or tryptophan. The order of the fields is clone size, J gene, V gene, D gene, CDR3 DNA, CDR3 protein. D genes are given only for firm matches. Clone size is not always given. Where it is, it says once, few, many or a class for expanded clones.

clone_size: .; j_call: TRBJ2-6; v_call: TRBV27; d_call: .; cdr3_nt: TGTGCCAGCAGTTTATCCCACATCTCTGGGGCCAACGTCCTGACTTTC; cdr3_aa: CASSLSHISGANVLTF
clone_size: .; j_call: TRBJ1-4; v_call: TRBV5-5; d_call: .; cdr3_nt: TGTGCCAGCAGCTTGGGGGTTAGTGGTTTGGAAAAACTGTTTTTT; cdr3_aa: CASSLGVSGLEKLFF
clone_size: .; j_call: TRBJ1-5; v_call: TRBV2; d_call: .; cdr3_nt: TGTGCCGGGCAACAGGGTGCCAATCAGCCCCAGCATTTT; cdr3_aa: CAGQQGANQPQHF
clone_size: .; j_call: TRBJ2-7; v_call: TRBV2; d_call: .; cdr3_nt: TGTGCCAGCAGTGTGGGCAGGATCGAGCAGTACTTC; cdr3_aa: CASSVGRIEQYF
clone_size: .; j_call: TRBJ2-1; v_call: TRBV9; d_call: .; cdr3_nt: TGTGCCAGCAGCGCGACGGGAGCCTACAATGAGCAGTTCTTC; cdr3_aa: CASSATGAYNEQFF
clone_size: .; j_call: TRBJ2-1; v_call: TRBV9; d_call: TRBD2; cdr3_nt: TGTGCCAGCAGCGAGGGACTAGTGGGTTTCTATGAGCAGTTCTTC; cdr3_aa: CASSEGLVGFYEQFF
clone_size: .; j_call: TRBJ1-4; v_call: TRBV28; d_call: .; cdr3_nt: TGTGCCAGCAAAGGTGGAAATGAAAAACTGTTTTTT; cdr3_aa: CASKGGNEKLFF
clone_size: .; j_call: TRBJ2-1; v_call: TRBV11-3; d_call: TRBD2; cdr3_nt: TGTGCCAGCAGCCCTACCGGGACTAGAATTGATGAGCAGTTCTTC; cdr3_aa: CASSPTGTRIDEQFF
clone_size: .; j_call: TRBJ2-7; v_call: TRBV27; d_call: .; cdr3_nt: TGTGCCAGCAGTCCGACAGTGACCTACGAGCAGTACTTC; cdr3_aa: CASSPTVTYEQYF
clone_size: .; j_call: TRBJ2-3; v_call: TRBV10-1; d_call: TRBD1; cdr3_nt: TGCGCCGGGGACAGGGGGGAGGCCACAGATACGCAGTATTTT; cdr3_aa: CAGDRGEATDTQYF
clone_size: .; j_call: TRBJ2-7; v_call: TRBV5-4; d_call: TRBD2; cdr3_nt: TGTGCCAGCAGCGTAGCGGGGAGGACCTACGAGCAGTACTTC; cdr3_aa: CASSVAGRTYEQYF
clone_size: .; j_call: TRBJ1-5; v_call: TRBV4-3; d_call: .; cdr3_nt: TGCGCCAGCAGCCAAGAAATGGGCCAGCCCCAGCATTTT; cdr3_aa: CASSQEMGQPQHF
clone_size: .; j_call: TRBJ1-2; v_call: TRBV7-9; d_call: TRBD1; cdr3_nt: TGTGCCAGCAGCCATACCGGGACAGGGATAATGGGCACCTTC; cdr3_aa: CASSHTGTGIMGTF
clone_size: once; j_call: TRBJ2-1; v_call: TRBV11-2; d_call: .; cdr3_nt: TGTGCCAGCAGCTCCATTCAATACAATGAGCAGTTCTTC; cdr3_aa: CASSSIQYNEQFF
clone_size: .; j_call: TRBJ2-7; v_call: TRBV10-1; d_call: .; cdr3_nt: TGCGCCAGCAGTGAGTCACTGGGTCCCCCCTACGAGCAGTACTTC; cdr3_aa: CASSESLGPPYEQYF
clone_size: .; j_call: TRBJ2-1; v_call: TRBV5-1; d_call: TRBD2; cdr3_nt: TGCGCCAGCAGCTTTTTGGGGACTAGCGGGAGTTCCTACAATGAGCAGTTCTTC; cdr3_aa: CASSFLGTSGSSYNEQFF
clone_size: .; j_call: TRBJ1-2; v_call: TRBV9; d_call: TRBD1; cdr3_nt: TGTGCCAGCAGCGCGACAGGGAACTATGGCTACACCTTC; cdr3_aa: CASSATGNYGYTF
clone_size: .; j_call: TRBJ2-7; v_call: TRBV7-8; d_call: TRBD1; cdr3_nt: TGTGCCAGCAGCGGGACAGGTCGATCCTACGAGCAGTACTTC; cdr3_aa: CASSGTGRSYEQYF
clone_size: once; j_call: TRBJ2-7; v_call: TRBV9; d_call: .; cdr3_nt: TGTGCCAGCAGCGTAGTCCCCGGGGGCCGGACACCTACCTACGAGCAGTACTTC; cdr3_aa: CASSVVPGGRTPTYEQYF
clone_size: .; j_call: TRBJ2-5; v_call: TRBV7-9; d_call: .; cdr3_nt: TGTGCCAGCAGCTTATCGATCTACCAAGAGACCCAGTACTTC; cdr3_aa: CASSLSIYQETQYF
clone_size: .; j_call: TRBJ2-7; v_call: TRBV10-3; d_call: .; cdr3_nt: TGTGCCATCAGTGAGTCCGTCGGACGGTACAGCTCCTACGAGCAGTACTTC; cdr3_aa: CAISESVGRYSSYEQYF
clone_size: .; j_call: TRBJ1-5; v_call: TRBV9; d_call: .; cdr3_nt: TGTGCCAGCAGCGGTCACCTCGTCGGGAATAGCAATCAGCCCCAGCATTTT; cdr3_aa: CASSGHLVGNSNQPQHF